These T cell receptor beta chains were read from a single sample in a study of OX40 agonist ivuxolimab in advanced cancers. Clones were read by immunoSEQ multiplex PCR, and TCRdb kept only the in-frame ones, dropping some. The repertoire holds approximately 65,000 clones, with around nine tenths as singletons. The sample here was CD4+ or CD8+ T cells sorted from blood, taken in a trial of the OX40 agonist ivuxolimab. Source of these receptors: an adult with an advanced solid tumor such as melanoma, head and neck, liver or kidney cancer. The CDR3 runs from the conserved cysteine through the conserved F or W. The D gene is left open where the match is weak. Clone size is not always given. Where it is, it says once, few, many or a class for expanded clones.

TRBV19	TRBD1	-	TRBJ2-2	TGTGCCAGTAGACGGACAGGGGGCTACACCGGGGAGCTGTTTTTT	CASRRTGGYTGELFF
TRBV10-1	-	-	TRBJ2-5	TGCGCCAGCAGTGATCGACTCCTCGGGGCCCAGTACTTC	CASSDRLLGAQYF
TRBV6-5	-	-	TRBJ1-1	TGTGCCAGCAGTTACCGGGGTAGCCAGAACACTGAAGCTTTCTTT	CASSYRGSQNTEAFF
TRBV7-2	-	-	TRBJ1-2	TGTGCCAGCAGCTTAGCGCGCCCGGTAGGAGGTGGCTACACCTTC	CASSLARPVGGGYTF
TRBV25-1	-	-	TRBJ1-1	TGTGCCAGCAGTGAAACCCGGGGCACTGAAGCTTTCTTT	CASSETRGTEAFF
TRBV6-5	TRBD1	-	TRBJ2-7	TGTGCCAGCTCAGGGGGCACTACCCGCTACGAGCAGTACTTC	CASSGGTTRYEQYF
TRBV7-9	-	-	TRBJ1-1	TGTGCCAGCAGCTTACTCTCGGGACAAGGGAACACTGAAGCTTTCTTT	CASSLLSGQGNTEAFF
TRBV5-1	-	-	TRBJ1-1	TGCGCCAGCAGCTTGGATCACGACACTGAAGCTTTCTTT	CASSLDHDTEAFF
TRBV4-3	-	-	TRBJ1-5	TGCGCCAGCAGCCAAGATGGCCAGGGTAAGCCCCAGCATTTT	CASSQDGQGKPQHF
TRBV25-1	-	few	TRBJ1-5	TGTGCCAGCAGTGAATATACAGGGATGGATCAGCCCCAGCATTTT	CASSEYTGMDQPQHF
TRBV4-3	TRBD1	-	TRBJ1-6	TGCGCCAGCAGCGGCTACGTACCCCCCGCCGGGACAGGGGGTTCACCCCTCCACTTT	CASSGYVPPAGTGGSPLHF
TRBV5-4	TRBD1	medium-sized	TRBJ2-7	TGTGCCAGCAGCCTCTCCGGGACAGGGTCCTACGAGCAGTACTTC	CASSLSGTGSYEQYF
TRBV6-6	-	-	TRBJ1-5	TGTGCCAGCAGTCCCGGACACGAGCCCCAGCATTTT	CASSPGHEPQHF
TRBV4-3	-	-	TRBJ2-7	TGCGCCAGCAGCCAAGATCTACAGGCCTACGAGCAGTACTTC	CASSQDLQAYEQYF
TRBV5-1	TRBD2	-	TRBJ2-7	TGCGCCAGCAGCGGAGGGACTAGCGGGGGATCCGAGCAGTACTTC	CASSGGTSGGSEQYF
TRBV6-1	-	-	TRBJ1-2	TGTGCCAGCAGCCCCATAGGGGCAGGGGAAATTGGCTACACCTTC	CASSPIGAGEIGYTF
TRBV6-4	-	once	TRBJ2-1	TGTGCCAGCAGTGACTCGGGGACTCGAAATGAGCAGTTCTTC	CASSDSGTRNEQFF
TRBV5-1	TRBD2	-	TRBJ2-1	TGCGCCAGCAGCACCGGGACTAGTACTTACAATGAGCAGTTCTTC	CASSTGTSTYNEQFF
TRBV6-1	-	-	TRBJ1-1	TGTGCCAGCAGTGAAAGGGGTTGGGAGTCTGAAGCTTTCTTT	CASSERGWESEAFF
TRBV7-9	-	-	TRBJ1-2	TGTGCCAGCAGCTTAGCCGGCAGGGCGAACTATGGCTACACCTTC	CASSLAGRANYGYTF
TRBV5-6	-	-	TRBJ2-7	TGTGCCAGCAGCTTAGGTTCACCAACCGAGCAGTACTTC	CASSLGSPTEQYF
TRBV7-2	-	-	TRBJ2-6	TGTGCCAGCAACCGGGAGAGCTCTGGGGCCAACGTCCTGACTTTC	CASNRESSGANVLTF
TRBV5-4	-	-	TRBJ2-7	TGTGCCAGCAGCTTTAGTCAGAAGGTAGACGAGCAGTACTTC	CASSFSQKVDEQYF
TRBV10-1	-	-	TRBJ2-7	TGCGCCAGCCGAGCGGACAGTTGGACCTACGAGCAGTACTTC	CASRADSWTYEQYF
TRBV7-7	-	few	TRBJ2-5	TGTGCCAGCAGAGCCATGGGGGAAGAGACCCAGTACTTC	CASRAMGEETQYF
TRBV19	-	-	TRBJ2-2	TGTGCCAGTAGTAGCCAGGGAAAGGGCTCGGAGCTGTTTTTT	CASSSQGKGSELFF
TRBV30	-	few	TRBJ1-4	TGTGCCTGGAGTCCGGTCTCCTCGGAAAAACTGTTTTTT	CAWSPVSSEKLFF
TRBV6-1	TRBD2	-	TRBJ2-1	TGTGCCAGCAGGTCTAGCGGGGGGGCTTACAATGAGCAGTTCTTC	CASRSSGGAYNEQFF
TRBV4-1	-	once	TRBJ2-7	TGCGCCAGCAGCCCCTCGGGGTGGGGGAGAAGTGAGCAGTACTTC	CASSPSGWGRSEQYF
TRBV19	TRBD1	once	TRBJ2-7	TGTGCCAGTAGTTTGACAGGGGCTTTACCTTACGAGCAGTACTTC	CASSLTGALPYEQYF
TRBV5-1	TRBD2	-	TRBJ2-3	TGCGCCAGCAGCTCCTCCTCCGGGACTACCTACACAGATACGCAGTATTTT	CASSSSSGTTYTDTQYF
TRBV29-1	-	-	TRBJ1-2	TGCAGCGTGGGCCCCGGGGAGACACAGAACTATGGCTACACCTTC	CSVGPGETQNYGYTF
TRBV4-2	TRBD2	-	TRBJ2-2	TGTGCCAGCAGCCTCAGCGGGGGGACCAACACCGGGGAGCTGTTTTTT	CASSLSGGTNTGELFF
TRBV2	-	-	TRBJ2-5	TGTGCCAGCGGACTATCCCTTTTAGAGACCCAGTACTTC	CASGLSLLETQYF
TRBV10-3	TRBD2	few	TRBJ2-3	TGTGCCACCCGGGCTCTAGCGGCCAATAAACACACAGATACGCAGTATTTT	CATRALAANKHTDTQYF
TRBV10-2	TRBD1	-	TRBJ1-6	TGCGCCAGCAGTGACAGGGGGAGGGGTTCACCCCTCCACTTT	CASSDRGRGSPLHF
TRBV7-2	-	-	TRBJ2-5	TGTGCCAGCAGCCCGGACGGCGCCTTCGGGGAGACCCAGTACTTC	CASSPDGAFGETQYF
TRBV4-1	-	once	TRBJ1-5	TGCGCCAGCAGCCAAGCAGGGGCAGGGTGGGCAGGCAATCAGCCCCAGCATTTT	CASSQAGAGWAGNQPQHF